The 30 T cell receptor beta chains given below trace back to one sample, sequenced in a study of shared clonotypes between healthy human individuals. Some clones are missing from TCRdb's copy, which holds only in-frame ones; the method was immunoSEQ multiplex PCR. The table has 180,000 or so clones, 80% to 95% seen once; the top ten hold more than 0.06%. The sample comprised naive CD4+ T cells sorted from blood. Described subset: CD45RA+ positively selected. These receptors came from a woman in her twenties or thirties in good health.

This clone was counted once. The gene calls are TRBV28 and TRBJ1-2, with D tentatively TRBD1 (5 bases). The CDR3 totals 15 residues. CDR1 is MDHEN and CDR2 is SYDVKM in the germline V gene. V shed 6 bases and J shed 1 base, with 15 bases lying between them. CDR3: CASRPGRTLNYGYTF. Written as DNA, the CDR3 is TGTGCCAGCAGACCGGGACGGACCCTTAACTATGGCTACACCTTC.

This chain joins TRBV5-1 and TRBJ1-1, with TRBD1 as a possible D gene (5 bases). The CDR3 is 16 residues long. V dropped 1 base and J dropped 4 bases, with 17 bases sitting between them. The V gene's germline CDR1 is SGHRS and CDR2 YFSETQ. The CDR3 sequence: CASSLSILREGTEAFF. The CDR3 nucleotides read TGCGCCAGCAGCTTGTCGATCCTCAGGGAGGGCACTGAAGCTTTCTTT.

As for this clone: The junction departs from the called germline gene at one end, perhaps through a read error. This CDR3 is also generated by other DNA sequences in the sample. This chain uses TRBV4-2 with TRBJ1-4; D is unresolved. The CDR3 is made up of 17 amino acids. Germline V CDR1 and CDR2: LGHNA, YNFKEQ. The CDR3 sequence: CASSQGTTTTTNEKLFF. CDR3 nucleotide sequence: TGTGCTAGCAGCCAAGGAACAACTACAACAACTAATGAAAAACTGTTTTTT.

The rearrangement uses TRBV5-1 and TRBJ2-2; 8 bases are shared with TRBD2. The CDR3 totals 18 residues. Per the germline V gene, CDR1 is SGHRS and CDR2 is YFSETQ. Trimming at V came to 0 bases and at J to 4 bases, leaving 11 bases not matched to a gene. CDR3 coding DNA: TGCGCCAGCAGCTTGGTTGCGGGAGGAAGTGGCAGCACCGGGGAGCTGTTTTTT. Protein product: CASSLVAGGSGSTGELFF.

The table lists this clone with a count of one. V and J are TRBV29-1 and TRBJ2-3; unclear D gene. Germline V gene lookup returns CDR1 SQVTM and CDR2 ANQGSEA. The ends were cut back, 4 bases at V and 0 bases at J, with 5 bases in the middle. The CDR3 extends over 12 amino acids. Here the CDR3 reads CSVGVSTDTQYF. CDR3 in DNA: TGCAGCGTTGGAGTGAGCACAGATACGCAGTATTTT.

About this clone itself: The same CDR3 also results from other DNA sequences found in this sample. For the CDR3, the DNA is TGCGCCAGCAGCTTGGCTAGCGGGTCCTCCTACGAGCAGTACTTC. Protein: CASSLASGSSYEQYF. The chain is built from TRBV5-1 and TRBJ2-7; 8 bases are a match to TRBD2. The J segment lost 0 bases and the V segment lost 0 bases, leaving 2 bases of the junction unmatched. CDR1 SGHRS and CDR2 YFSETQ come from the germline V gene. This CDR3 is 15 amino acids long. The complete variable domain, with remaining parts taken from reference TRBV5-1 and TRBJ2-7, reads KAGVTQTPRYLIKTRGQQVTLSCSPISGHRSVSWYQQTPGQGLQFLFEYFSETQRNKGNFPGRFSGRQFSNSRSEMNVSTLELGDSALYLCASSLASGSSYEQYFGPGTRLTVT.

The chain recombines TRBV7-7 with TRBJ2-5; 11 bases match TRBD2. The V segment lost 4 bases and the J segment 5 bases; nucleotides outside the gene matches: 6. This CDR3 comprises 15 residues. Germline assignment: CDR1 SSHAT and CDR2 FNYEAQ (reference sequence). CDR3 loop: CASSSIAGGPETQYF. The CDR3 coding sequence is TGTGCCAGCAGCTCAATAGCGGGAGGGCCCGAGACCCAGTACTTC.

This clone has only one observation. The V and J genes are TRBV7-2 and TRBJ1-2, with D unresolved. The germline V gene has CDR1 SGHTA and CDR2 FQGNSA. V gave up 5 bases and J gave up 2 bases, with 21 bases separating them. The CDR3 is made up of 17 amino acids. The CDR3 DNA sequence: TGTGCCAGCAGCCGAGTAAGGGCCAGACGATCAAACTATGGCTACACCTTC. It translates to CASSRVRARRSNYGYTF.

CDR3 amino acids: CASSYSKQGGYEQYF. The CDR3 nucleotides read TGTGCCAGCAGTTACTCGAAACAGGGGGGCTACGAGCAGTACTTC. This sequence joins TRBV6-5 and TRBJ2-7, with 8 bases lining up with TRBD1. This CDR3 spans 15 amino acids. Germline lookup yields CDR1 MNHEY and CDR2 SVGAGI. V trimming: 0 bases; J trimming: 3 bases; junction bases outside the gene matches: 4.

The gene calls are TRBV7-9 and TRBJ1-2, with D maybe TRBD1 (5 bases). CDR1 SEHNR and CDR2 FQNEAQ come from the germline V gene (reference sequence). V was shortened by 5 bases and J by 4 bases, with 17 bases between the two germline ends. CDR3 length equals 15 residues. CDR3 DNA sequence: TGTGCCAGCAGCCCCAGGGTCTGGGATCCCTATGGCTACACCTTC. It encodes CASSPRVWDPYGYTF. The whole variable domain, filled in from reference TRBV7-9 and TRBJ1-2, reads DTGVSQNPRHKITKRGQNVTFRCDPISEHNRLYWYRQTLGQGPEFLTYFQNEAQLEKSRLLSDRFSAERPKGSFSTLEIQRTEQGDSAMYLCASSPRVWDPYGYTFGSGTRLTVV.

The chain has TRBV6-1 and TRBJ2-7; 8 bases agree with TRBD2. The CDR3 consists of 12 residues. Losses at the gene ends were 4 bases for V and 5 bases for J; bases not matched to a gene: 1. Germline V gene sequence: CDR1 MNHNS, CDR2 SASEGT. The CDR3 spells CASSVLADEQYF. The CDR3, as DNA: TGTGCCAGCAGTGTACTAGCGGACGAGCAGTACTTC.

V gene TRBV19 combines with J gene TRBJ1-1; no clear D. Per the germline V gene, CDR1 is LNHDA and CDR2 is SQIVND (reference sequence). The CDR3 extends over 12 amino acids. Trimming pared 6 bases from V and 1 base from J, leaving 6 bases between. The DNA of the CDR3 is TGTGCCAGTAGCACACGGAACACTGAAGCTTTCTTT. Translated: CASSTRNTEAFF.

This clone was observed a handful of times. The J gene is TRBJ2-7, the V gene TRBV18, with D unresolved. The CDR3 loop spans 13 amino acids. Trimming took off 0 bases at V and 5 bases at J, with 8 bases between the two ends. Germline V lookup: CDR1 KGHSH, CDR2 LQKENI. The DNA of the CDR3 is TGTGCCAGCTCACCACCAGTCATAGACGAGCAGTACTTC. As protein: CASSPPVIDEQYF.

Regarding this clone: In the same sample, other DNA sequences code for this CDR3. The CDR3 protein is CASSPNNYGYTF. The CDR3 bases are TGTGCCAGCAGTCCAAACAACTATGGCTACACCTTC. The chain is built from TRBV28 and TRBJ1-2; D remains ambiguous. This CDR3 region has 12 residues. Trimming removed 5 bases from V and 2 bases from J, with 6 bases in between. The germline gives CDR1 MDHEN, CDR2 SYDVKM.

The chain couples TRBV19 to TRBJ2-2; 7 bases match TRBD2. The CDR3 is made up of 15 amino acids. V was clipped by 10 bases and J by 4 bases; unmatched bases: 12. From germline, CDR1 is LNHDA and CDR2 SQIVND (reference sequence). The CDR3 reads CATRVRDYTTGELFF. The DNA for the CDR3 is TGTGCCACCAGGGTACGGGACTATACCACCGGGGAGCTGTTTTTT.

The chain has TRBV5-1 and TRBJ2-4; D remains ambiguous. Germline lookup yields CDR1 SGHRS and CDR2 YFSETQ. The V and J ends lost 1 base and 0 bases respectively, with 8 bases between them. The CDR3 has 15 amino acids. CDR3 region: CASSLPSLAKNIQYF. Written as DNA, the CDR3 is TGCGCCAGCAGCTTGCCCAGTCTAGCCAAAAACATTCAGTACTTC.

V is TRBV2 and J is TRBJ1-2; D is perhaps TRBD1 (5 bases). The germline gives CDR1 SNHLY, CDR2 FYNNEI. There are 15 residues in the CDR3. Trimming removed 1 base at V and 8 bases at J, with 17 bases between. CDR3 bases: TGTGCCAGCAGTGAAGTTATGGCGGGGCTTGCAGGCTACACCTTC. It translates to CASSEVMAGLAGYTF.

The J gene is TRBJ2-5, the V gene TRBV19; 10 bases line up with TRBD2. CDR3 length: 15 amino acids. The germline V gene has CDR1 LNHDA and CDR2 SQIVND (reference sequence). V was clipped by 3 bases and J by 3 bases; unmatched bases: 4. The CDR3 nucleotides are TGTGCCAGTAGTATTTGGACTAGCGGAAAAGAGACCCAGTACTTC. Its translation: CASSIWTSGKETQYF.

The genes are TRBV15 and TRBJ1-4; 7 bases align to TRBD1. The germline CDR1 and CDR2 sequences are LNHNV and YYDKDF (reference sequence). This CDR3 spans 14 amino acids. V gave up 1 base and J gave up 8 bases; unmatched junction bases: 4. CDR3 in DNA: TGTGCCACCAGCAGAGGACAGGGTGAAGAAAAACTGTTTTTT. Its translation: CATSRGQGEEKLFF.

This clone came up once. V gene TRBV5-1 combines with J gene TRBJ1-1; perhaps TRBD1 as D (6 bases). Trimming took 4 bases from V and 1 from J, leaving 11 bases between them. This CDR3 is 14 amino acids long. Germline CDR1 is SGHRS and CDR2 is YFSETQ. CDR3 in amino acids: CASSKRQENTEAFF. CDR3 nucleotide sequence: TGCGCCAGCAGCAAAAGACAGGAGAACACTGAAGCTTTCTTT.

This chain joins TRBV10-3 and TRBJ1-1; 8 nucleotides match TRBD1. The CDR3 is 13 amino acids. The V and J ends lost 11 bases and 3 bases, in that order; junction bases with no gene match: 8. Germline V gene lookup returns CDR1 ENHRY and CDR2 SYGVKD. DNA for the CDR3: TGTGCCGCAATCGGACAGGGTTACACTGAAGCTTTCTTT. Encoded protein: CAAIGQGYTEAFF.

This CDR3 reads CASSRDRSEEQYF. The CDR3 DNA follows: TGCGCCAGCAGCCGGGACAGGTCGGAGGAGCAGTACTTC. The chain links TRBV5-1 to TRBJ2-5, with 8 bases lining up with TRBD1. The V segment lost 4 bases and the J segment 11 bases; nucleotides outside the gene matches: 10. The CDR3 runs 13 residues. CDR1 is SGHRS, CDR2 YFSETQ, per germline. The full variable domain, its missing parts supplied by reference TRBV5-1 and TRBJ2-5, is KAGVTQTPRYLIKTRGQQVTLSCSPISGHRSVSWYQQTPGQGLQFLFEYFSETQRNKGNFPGRFSGRQFSNSRSEMNVSTLELGDSALYLCASSRDRSEEQYFGPGTRLLVL.

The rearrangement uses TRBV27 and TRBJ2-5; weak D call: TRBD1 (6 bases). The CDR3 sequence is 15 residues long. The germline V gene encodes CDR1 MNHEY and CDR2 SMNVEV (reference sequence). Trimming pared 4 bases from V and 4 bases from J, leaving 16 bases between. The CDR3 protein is CASSSTGDKSETQYF. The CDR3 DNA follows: TGTGCCAGCAGTTCGACAGGAGACAAGTCAGAGACCCAGTACTTC.

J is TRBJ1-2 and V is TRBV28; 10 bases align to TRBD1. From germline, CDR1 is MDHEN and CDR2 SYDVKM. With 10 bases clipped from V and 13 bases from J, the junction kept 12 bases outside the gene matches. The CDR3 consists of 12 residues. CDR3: CAIRGDRGACTF. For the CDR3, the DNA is TGTGCCATCCGGGGGGACAGGGGCGCCTGCACCTTC.

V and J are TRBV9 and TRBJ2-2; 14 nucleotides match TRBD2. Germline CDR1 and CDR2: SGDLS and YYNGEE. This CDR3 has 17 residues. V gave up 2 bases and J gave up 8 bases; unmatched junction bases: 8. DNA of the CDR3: TGTGCCAGCAGCGTGGCCCCGGGACTAGCGGGAGTTGGGGAGCTGTTTTTT. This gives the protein CASSVAPGLAGVGELFF. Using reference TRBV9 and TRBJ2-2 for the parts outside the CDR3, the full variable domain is DSGVTQTPKHLITATGQRVTLRCSPRSGDLSVYWYQQSLDQGLQFLIQYYNGEERAKGNILERFSAQQFPDLHSELNLSSLELGDSALYFCASSVAPGLAGVGELFFGEGSRLTVL.

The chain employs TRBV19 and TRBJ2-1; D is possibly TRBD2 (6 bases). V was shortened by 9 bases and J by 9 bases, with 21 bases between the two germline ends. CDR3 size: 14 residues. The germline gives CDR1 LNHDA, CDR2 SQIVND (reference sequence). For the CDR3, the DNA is TGTGCCAGCAATCGCCGCGGGACGTCCATTGAGCAGTTCTTC. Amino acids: CASNRRGTSIEQFF.

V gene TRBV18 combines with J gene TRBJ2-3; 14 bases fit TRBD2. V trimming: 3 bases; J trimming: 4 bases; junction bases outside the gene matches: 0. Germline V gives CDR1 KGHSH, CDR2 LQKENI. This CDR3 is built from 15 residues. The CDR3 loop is CASSPTSGRADTQYF. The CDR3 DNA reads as TGTGCCAGCTCACCGACTAGCGGGAGGGCAGATACGCAGTATTTT.

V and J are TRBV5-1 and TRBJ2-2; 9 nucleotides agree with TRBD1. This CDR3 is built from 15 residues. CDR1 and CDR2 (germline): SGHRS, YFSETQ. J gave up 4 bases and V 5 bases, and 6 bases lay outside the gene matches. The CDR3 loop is CASSRDRVGTGELFF. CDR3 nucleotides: TGCGCCAGCAGTCGGGACAGGGTTGGCACCGGGGAGCTGTTTTTT.

CDR3 amino acids: CASRGQGIQPQHF. DNA for the CDR3: TGTGCCAGCAGGGGACAGGGGATCCAGCCCCAGCATTTT. This chain joins TRBV6-1 and TRBJ1-5, with 10 positions matching TRBD1. The CDR3 length is 13 residues. Trimming at V came to 6 bases and at J to 7 bases, leaving 3 bases not matched to a gene. CDR1 MNHNS and CDR2 SASEGT come from the germline V gene.

For the CDR3, the DNA is TGTGCCAGTAGTATAGCGGGATTTAATGAAAAACTGTTTTTT. Translating gives CASSIAGFNEKLFF. The chain employs TRBV19 and TRBJ1-4; D not resolved. Trimming cost V 1 base and J 4 bases, with 7 bases left between them. The CDR3 spans 14 residues. Looked up from germline, CDR1 is LNHDA and CDR2 is SQIVND (reference sequence).